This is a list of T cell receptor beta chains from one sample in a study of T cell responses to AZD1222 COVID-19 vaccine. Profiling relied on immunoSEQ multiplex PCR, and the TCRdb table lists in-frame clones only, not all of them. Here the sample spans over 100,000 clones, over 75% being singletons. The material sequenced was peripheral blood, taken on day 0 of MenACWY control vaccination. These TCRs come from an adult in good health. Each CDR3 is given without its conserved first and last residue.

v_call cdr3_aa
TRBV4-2 ASSQGWTLKYTDTQY
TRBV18 ASSFQSNEKLF
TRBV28 ASSSPRAGTMNTEAF
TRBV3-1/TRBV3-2 ASSQGGRHTGELF
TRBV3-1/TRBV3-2 ASRPVGVLEGYT
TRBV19 ASSMGWRNTEAF
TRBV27 ASAGGGPGELF
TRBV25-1 ASSDIGSIDSPLH
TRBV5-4 ASNRDRNTEAF
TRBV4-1 ASSQVGEIQYGYT
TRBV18 ASLGQLETGELF
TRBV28 ASRSSSTVDYEQY
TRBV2 ASSPAGGPPGELF
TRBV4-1 ASSQGQNTEAF
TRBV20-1 SASRGGPQH
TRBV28 ASSLGLLTSGRRHNEQF
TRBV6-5 ASSFVTGVGEKLF
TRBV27 ASSLGRVSYNSPLH
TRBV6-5 ASSYSETGVGAF
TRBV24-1 ATSSGTELF
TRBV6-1 ASSDPSSGNTIY
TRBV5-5 ASSFNGNTEAF
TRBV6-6 ASRSRGGTNTGELF
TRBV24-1 ATSGGELTNTGELF
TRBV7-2 ASSFRTGLTDHGYT
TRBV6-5 ATLQRAGSHNEQF
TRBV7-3 ASSWGPGELF
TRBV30 AWSAQPNTEAF
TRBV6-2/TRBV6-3 ASSYAAPGSPLHPGGYT
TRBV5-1 ASSVGTGYSEQY
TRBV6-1 ASSDRGPGETQY
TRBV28 ASSFAGYSNQPQH
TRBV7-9 ASSLDGTASYGYT
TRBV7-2 ASSDPQGEPQH
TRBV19 ASSIGRAALRGGYT
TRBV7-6 ASSLERGTGANVLT
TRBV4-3 ASSKERRGMTGNTIY
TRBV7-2 ASSLAARSYNSPLH
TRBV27 ASRGADYGYT
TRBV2 ASSEAPGANVLT
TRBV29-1 SVTGGGNSYEQY